The 13 T cell receptor beta chains below come from one sample, sequenced in a study of blood T cell repertoires in COVID-19. Generated by immunoSEQ multiplex PCR, the TCRdb table keeps only in-frame clones and is missing some. This sample yields 99,000 or so clones, of which 70% to 90% are seen a single time; around 2.2% belongs to the top ten. The sequencing input was peripheral blood. The receptors stem from a man aged 45-60 years with COVID-19, enrolled during active disease.

This chain uses TRBV6-5 with TRBJ2-7; 11 bases align to TRBD1. The length of the CDR3 is 14 residues. CDR1 and CDR2 from the germline V gene are MNHEY and SVGAGI. The J segment lost 2 bases and the V segment lost 10 bases, leaving 7 bases of the junction unmatched. CDR3 DNA: TGTGCCACCGACCGGGACAGGGGGACCTACGAGCAGTACTTC. It yields the protein CATDRDRGTYEQYF.

The chain couples TRBV28 to TRBJ2-7; 8 bases fit TRBD1. Germline V CDR1 and CDR2: MDHEN, SYDVKM. V gave up 3 bases and J gave up 3 bases; unmatched junction bases: 1. The CDR3 has 13 residues. The CDR3 here is CASSFTGGYEQYF. As DNA, the CDR3 is TGTGCCAGCAGTTTTACAGGGGGCTACGAGCAGTACTTC.

The chain uses TRBV11-3 and TRBJ1-1; 9 nucleotides line up with TRBD1. The CDR3 covers 13 residues. Germline CDR1 is SGHNT and CDR2 is YENEEA. The V segment lost 4 bases and the J segment 11 bases; nucleotides outside the gene matches: 8. The CDR3 spells CASSSSDRGVAFF. The CDR3 DNA reads as TGTGCCAGCAGCTCCTCGGACAGGGGTGTTGCTTTCTTT.

This clone was counted a single time. This sequence joins TRBV12-3 or TRBV12-4 and TRBJ2-7; 10 bases map to TRBD1. The CDR3 totals 13 residues. The V segment lost 6 bases and the J segment 6 bases; nucleotides outside the gene matches: 5. CDR3 amino acids: CASSYGQGGEQYF. DNA of the CDR3: TGTGCCAGCAGCTACGGACAGGGGGGCGAGCAGTACTTC.

The V gene is TRBV3-1 (or the pseudogene TRBV3-2), the J gene TRBJ1-6; tentative D call: TRBD1 (5 bases). This CDR3 region has 15 residues. Looked up from germline, CDR1 is LGHDT and CDR2 is YNNKEL (reference sequence). With 1 base removed from V and 9 bases from J, the gap between germline ends came to 13 bases. The chain's CDR3 is CASSQVLRVRSPLHF. CDR3 coding DNA: TGTGCCAGCAGCCAAGTCCTCAGGGTGCGTTCACCCCTCCACTTT.

For the CDR3, the DNA is TGTGCCAGCAGCGTAACGGCGGGGGGGCAGGATACGCAGTATTTT. Translated, it gives CASSVTAGGQDTQYF. The genes are TRBV9 and TRBJ2-3, with 9 bases aligning to TRBD2. Germline-derived CDR1 and CDR2 are SGDLS and YYNGEE. The CDR3 sequence is 15 residues long. Trimming removed 1 base from V and 6 bases from J; junction bases left unmatched: 6.

This chain joins TRBV4-1 and TRBJ2-3, with 10 bases identical to TRBD2. The CDR3 runs 15 residues. The V segment lost 2 bases and the J segment 2 bases; nucleotides outside the gene matches: 1. The germline V gene encodes CDR1 MGHRA and CDR2 YSYEKL. CDR3 nucleotides: TGCGCCAGCAGCCAACTAGCGGGAGACACAGATACGCAGTATTTT. Residues: CASSQLAGDTDTQYF.

The chain is built from TRBV7-3 and TRBJ1-6, with TRBD1 identical over 11 bases. Trimming at V came to 1 base and at J to 10 bases, leaving 6 bases not matched to a gene. The CDR3 covers 16 residues. CDR1 is SGHTA and CDR2 is FQGTGA in the germline V gene. CDR3 bases: TGTGCCAGCAGCTTAATAGGGACAGGGGGTGGATCACCCCTCCACTTT. Translation gives CASSLIGTGGGSPLHF.

V is TRBV30 and J is TRBJ2-1; 8 bases match TRBD2. Germline V gene lookup returns CDR1 GTSNPN and CDR2 SVGIG (reference sequence). CDR3 size: 13 residues. With V trimmed by 2 bases and J by 14 bases, 11 bases remained unmatched. CDR3 nucleotides: TGTGCCTGGAGTTCCCTTTTGCGGGGGGTCAAGTTCTTC. Its protein is CAWSSLLRGVKFF.

This sequence joins TRBV6-4 and TRBJ1-5; TRBD1 might be the D (5 bases). Trimming took 4 bases from V and 0 from J, leaving 16 bases between them. The germline V gene encodes CDR1 MRHNA and CDR2 SNTAGT. This CDR3 has 17 residues. CDR3 residues: CASSGGQANISNQPQHF. The DNA of the CDR3 is TGTGCCAGCAGTGGAGGACAAGCAAACATTAGCAATCAGCCCCAGCATTTT.

The chain recombines TRBV9 with TRBJ2-1; 11 positions agree with TRBD2. The CDR3 loop spans 15 amino acids. Germline V gene data show CDR1 as SGDLS and CDR2 as YYNGEE. Trimming took 3 bases from V and 9 from J; bases not matched to a gene: 8. CDR3 nucleotides: TGTGCCAGCAGCGCCGTAGCGGGGGGGGGAGGTGAGCAGTTCTTC. Its translation is CASSAVAGGGGEQFF.

The rearrangement links TRBV4-1 to TRBJ1-5; D is ambiguous. V lost 3 bases and J 7 bases, leaving 16 bases between the germline ends. From germline, CDR1 is MGHRA and CDR2 YSYEKL. The CDR3 spans 15 residues. CDR3 amino acids: CASSQSQRAGQPQHF. DNA for the CDR3: TGCGCCAGCAGCCAGTCCCAGAGGGCTGGCCAGCCCCAGCATTTT.

CDR3 loop: CAISEVGDGYTF. In DNA form, the CDR3 reads TGTGCCATCAGTGAAGTAGGGGATGGCTACACCTTC. V is TRBV10-3 and J is TRBJ1-2; D possibly corresponds to TRBD1 (5 bases). Deletions cut 3 bases from V and 6 bases from J, with 8 bases between. The CDR3 is 12 amino acids. From germline, CDR1 is ENHRY and CDR2 SYGVKD.